The 27 T cell receptor beta chains below all came from one sample that was sequenced in a study of OX40 agonist ivuxolimab in advanced cancers. Profiling relied on immunoSEQ multiplex PCR, and the TCRdb table lists in-frame clones only, not all of them. This repertoire shows tens of thousands of clones, over 85% found once; its top ten account for less than 7%. The sequenced sample was CD4+ or CD8+ T cells sorted from blood, obtained in a trial of the OX40 agonist ivuxolimab. The receptors here all came from an adult with an advanced solid tumor such as melanoma, head and neck, liver or kidney cancer.

Details on this clone: Other DNA sequences in this specimen translate into the identical CDR3. The genes are TRBV27 and TRBJ2-1; D is unresolved. Germline CDR1 MNHEY, CDR2 SMNVEV (reference sequence). CDR3 length: 16 amino acids. Trimming shortened V by 0 bases and J by 0 bases, and 9 bases separated the two germline ends. CDR3 in DNA: TGTGCCAGCAGTTTATCCGGGCTTAGCTCCTACAATGAGCAGTTCTTC. Its protein product is CASSLSGLSSYNEQFF.

The V and J genes are TRBV5-8 and TRBJ2-7, with a tentative D call TRBD1 (6 bases). V lost 4 bases to trimming and J lost 2 bases, with 10 bases between them. The CDR3 loop spans 13 amino acids. Germline CDR1 is SGHTS and CDR2 is YDEGEE. Here the CDR3 reads CASSLPGAYEQYF. DNA of the CDR3: TGTGCCAGCAGCCTCCCAGGGGCCTACGAGCAGTACTTC.

The V call is TRBV4-1, the J call TRBJ2-2; D gene uncertain. CDR1 is MGHRA and CDR2 is YSYEKL in the germline V gene. CDR3 length: 13 residues. V was clipped by 1 base and J by 8 bases, with 8 bases between them. The CDR3 protein is CASSQGLYGELFF. The DNA for the CDR3 is TGCGCCAGCAGCCAAGGGTTGTATGGGGAGCTGTTTTTT.

The V and J genes are TRBV18 and TRBJ2-5; the D is unclear. The CDR3 sequence is 13 residues long. In germline, CDR1 is KGHSH, CDR2 LQKENI. With 1 base removed from V and 0 bases from J, the gap between germline ends came to 3 bases. DNA of the CDR3: TGTGCCAGCTCACCACAGTACCAAGAGACCCAGTACTTC. Encoded protein: CASSPQYQETQYF.

The rearrangement joins TRBV5-1 to TRBJ2-7; 7 nucleotides align to TRBD1. Per germline, CDR1 SGHRS and CDR2 YFSETQ. The V and J ends lost 4 bases and 5 bases, in that order; junction bases with no gene match: 9. This CDR3 contains 14 residues. CDR3 amino acids: CASSPLTGLDEQYF. In DNA, the CDR3 is TGCGCCAGCAGCCCACTGACAGGGCTCGACGAGCAGTACTTC.

The chain links TRBV19 to TRBJ2-3, with no clear D. V shed 3 bases and J shed 6 bases, with 10 bases lying between them. The CDR3 covers 13 residues. From germline, CDR1 is LNHDA and CDR2 SQIVND (reference sequence). CDR3 protein: CASSIGGADTQYF. The CDR3 DNA is TGTGCCAGTAGTATCGGTGGTGCCGATACGCAGTATTTT.

The rearrangement links TRBV19 to TRBJ2-7; D remains ambiguous. Germline V gene lookup returns CDR1 LNHDA and CDR2 SQIVND (reference sequence). The CDR3 runs 15 residues. The V end lost 5 bases, the J end lost 3 bases, and 17 bases lay between the germline ends. The CDR3 is CASSPAGWASYEQYF. The CDR3 coding sequence is TGTGCCAGTAGTCCAGCAGGATGGGCTAGCTACGAGCAGTACTTC.

The V and J genes are TRBV21-1 and TRBJ1-1; the table gives TRBD1 as D, unverified against the DNA. TRBV21-1 is reported as a pseudogene. CDR3 length: 17 amino acids. CDR3 DNA sequence: TGTGCCAGCAGCAGCCCAGCCCCGGGACAAACAAACACTGAAGCTTTCTTT. Protein: CASSSPAPGQTNTEAFF.

The CDR3 DNA reads TGTGCCAGCAGTTTGGGACGGAGCATCTACAATGAGCAGTTCTTC. It encodes CASSLGRSIYNEQFF. The chain is built from TRBV27 and TRBJ2-1; possibly TRBD1 or TRBD2 for D (5 bases each). Germline CDR1 MNHEY, CDR2 SMNVEV (reference sequence). V was clipped by 3 bases and J by 3 bases, with 12 bases between them. This CDR3 has 15 amino acids.

The chain is built from TRBV4-2 and TRBJ2-7; 7 positions match TRBD2. Germline V gene data show CDR1 as LGHNA and CDR2 as YNFKEQ. The V gene end was trimmed by 0 bases and the J gene end by 5 bases; junction bases not matched to a gene: 7. This CDR3 comprises 15 residues. CDR3 in amino acids: CASSQEMAGRDEQYF. The CDR3 DNA follows: TGTGCCAGCAGCCAAGAGATGGCAGGGAGGGACGAGCAGTACTTC.

The chain is built from TRBV4-3 and TRBJ1-2, with 9 bases fitting TRBD1. Germline V CDR1 and CDR2: LGHNA, YSLEER. The length of the CDR3 is 17 residues. With 0 bases clipped from V and 6 bases from J, the junction kept 11 bases outside the gene matches. CDR3 region: CASSQDPFVTGGNGYTF. The CDR3 region has the DNA TGCGCCAGCAGCCAAGATCCTTTCGTGACAGGGGGGAATGGCTACACCTTC.

The V call is TRBV19, the J call TRBJ2-5; tentative D call: TRBD1 (6 bases). Trimming pared 1 base from V and 0 bases from J, leaving 15 bases between. Germline assignment: CDR1 LNHDA and CDR2 SQIVND (reference sequence). The CDR3 sequence is 17 residues long. The CDR3 spells CASSIGGDRLYQETQYF. The CDR3 DNA reads as TGTGCCAGTAGTATAGGTGGTGACAGGTTGTACCAAGAGACCCAGTACTTC. Based on the CDR3 plus reference TRBV19 and TRBJ2-5, the full variable domain is DGGITQSPKYLFRKEGQNVTLSCEQNLNHDAMYWYRQDPGQGLRLIYYSQIVNDFQKGDIAEGYSVSREKKESFPLTVTSAQKNPTAFYLCASSIGGDRLYQETQYFGPGTRLLVL.

The chain employs TRBV14 and TRBJ2-1, with 9 bases identical to TRBD2. In germline, CDR1 is SGHDN, CDR2 FVKESK. CDR3 length equals 14 residues. V lost 1 base to trimming and J lost 6 bases; unmatched junction nucleotides: 1. For the CDR3, the DNA is TGTGCCAGCAGCCAAGTACTAGCGGGCAATGAGCAGTTCTTC. Translation gives CASSQVLAGNEQFF.

This sequence joins TRBV4-1 and TRBJ1-5; D perhaps matches TRBD1 (5 bases). V lost 0 bases and J lost 4, with 10 bases in between. Germline V gene data show CDR1 as MGHRA and CDR2 as YSYEKL. There are 15 residues in the CDR3. The CDR3 loop is CASSQDNRPNQPQHF. The CDR3 nucleotides read TGCGCCAGCAGCCAAGATAACAGGCCTAATCAGCCCCAGCATTTT.

The chain uses TRBV5-8 and TRBJ2-5; D is ambiguous. The germline CDR1 and CDR2 sequences are SGHTS and YDEGEE. CDR3 length: 12 amino acids. The V gene lost 4 bases and the J gene lost 10 bases, with 14 bases spanning the gap. CDR3 sequence (DNA): TGTGCCAGCAGCGTTGAGTGGGGTATCCAGTACTTC. Its protein product is CASSVEWGIQYF.

The J gene is TRBJ2-3, the V gene TRBV5-1, with D possibly being TRBD2 (6 bases). The CDR3 length is 16 residues. The V gene lost 0 bases and the J gene lost 2 bases, with 13 bases spanning the gap. The V gene's germline CDR1 is SGHRS and CDR2 YFSETQ. This CDR3 is CASSLEGAGYTDTQYF. CDR3 bases: TGCGCCAGCAGCTTGGAGGGCGCGGGATACACAGATACGCAGTATTTT. The full variable domain, its missing parts supplied by reference TRBV5-1 and TRBJ2-3, is KAGVTQTPRYLIKTRGQQVTLSCSPISGHRSVSWYQQTPGQGLQFLFEYFSETQRNKGNFPGRFSGRQFSNSRSEMNVSTLELGDSALYLCASSLEGAGYTDTQYFGPGTRLTVL.

The chain couples TRBV13 to TRBJ2-7, with 10 bases identical to TRBD2. The germline gives CDR1 PRHDT, CDR2 FYEKMQ (reference sequence). The CDR3 runs to 14 residues. V trimming: 4 bases; J trimming: 3 bases; junction bases outside the gene matches: 3. The DNA of the CDR3 is TGTGCCAGCAGCTCCGGGACTAGCGTCTACGAGCAGTACTTC. This gives the protein CASSSGTSVYEQYF.

This clone was observed once. This chain links TRBV29-1 with TRBJ1-2; unclear D gene. The CDR3 runs to 12 residues. V lost 5 bases, J lost 5 bases, and 12 bases lay in between. CDR1 and CDR2 (germline): SQVTM, ANQGSEA. The CDR3 region is CSVISRGYGYTF. As DNA, the CDR3 is TGCAGCGTTATCAGTCGAGGGTATGGCTACACCTTC.

This chain joins TRBV4-3 and TRBJ1-1; no firm D call. The ends were cut back, 0 bases at V and 3 bases at J, with 11 bases in the middle. The germline gives CDR1 LGHNA, CDR2 YSLEER. The CDR3 contains 15 residues. CDR3 in DNA: TGCGCCAGCAGCCAAGAAATCGAGGAGGACACTGAAGCTTTCTTT. Translated, it gives CASSQEIEEDTEAFF.

V is TRBV9 and J is TRBJ2-1, with no clear D. Germline CDR1 is SGDLS and CDR2 is YYNGEE. The V end lost 0 bases, the J end lost 0 bases, and 10 bases lay between the germline ends. The CDR3 runs to 16 residues. The CDR3 region is CASSVVPRLSYNEQFF. The CDR3 DNA is TGTGCCAGCAGCGTAGTCCCCCGCCTCTCCTACAATGAGCAGTTCTTC.

V and J are TRBV27 and TRBJ1-1, with unresolved D. Germline CDR1 and CDR2: MNHEY and SMNVEV (reference sequence). The germline V and J ends were trimmed by 6 bases and 0 bases, with 14 bases remaining between them. The CDR3 runs to 15 residues. The CDR3 spells CASSFRGGMNTEAFF. The CDR3 DNA is TGTGCCAGCAGCTTCCGCGGAGGGATGAACACTGAAGCTTTCTTT.

CDR3 residues: CASSQGLTYEQYF. The CDR3 nucleotides read TGCGCCAGCAGTCAGGGACTTACCTACGAGCAGTACTTC. The chain recombines TRBV10-2 with TRBJ2-7; D is perhaps TRBD2 (6 bases). The CDR3 runs to 13 residues. CDR1 and CDR2 (germline): WSHSY, SAAADI. Between the trimmed V and J ends, which lost 5 bases and 2 bases, there was a span of 10 bases.

This chain connects TRBV11-2 to TRBJ2-5, with a weak D call TRBD2 (5 bases). Per the germline V gene, CDR1 is SGHAT and CDR2 is FQNNGV. Between the trimmed V and J ends, which lost 6 bases and 5 bases, there was a span of 13 bases. The CDR3 is made up of 13 amino acids. CDR3 DNA: TGTGCCAGCAGGATGAGTCGCGGGGAGACCCAGTACTTC. Encoded protein: CASRMSRGETQYF.

Remarks on this clone: Additional DNA sequences in this sample encode the identical CDR3. The gene calls are TRBV7-6 and TRBJ2-7; maybe TRBD2 (7 bases). This CDR3 has 13 amino acids. Per germline, CDR1 SGHVS and CDR2 FNYEAQ. V gave up 3 bases and J gave up 4 bases, with 10 bases separating them. The chain's CDR3 is CASSLGGGYEQYF. The DNA of the CDR3 is TGTGCCAGCAGCTTGGGAGGGGGGTACGAGCAGTACTTC.

The chain recombines TRBV7-5 with TRBJ2-7; TRBD2 reflects the table's D call only, with no check against the DNA. TRBV7-5 is noted as a pseudogene. This CDR3 contains 14 residues. In DNA, the CDR3 is TGTGCCAGAAGCTTAGTGAGCCTCAACTACGAGCAGTACTTC. Translating gives CARSLVSLNYEQYF.

This rearrangement joins TRBV10-3 to TRBJ2-7, with no clear D. The V gene lost 3 bases and the J gene lost 4 bases, with 7 bases spanning the gap. The CDR3 is made up of 12 amino acids. CDR1 is ENHRY, CDR2 SYGVKD, per germline. This CDR3 reads CAISDSPYEQYF. In DNA form, the CDR3 reads TGTGCCATCAGTGATTCTCCTTACGAGCAGTACTTC.

This clone has only a few counts. The gene calls are TRBV2 and TRBJ1-5; D gene unclear. Trimming took 3 bases from V and 4 from J, leaving 4 bases between them. Germline V gene sequence: CDR1 SNHLY, CDR2 FYNNEI. The CDR3 contains 12 residues. CDR3 bases: TGTGCCAGCAGTGAGGAGAATCAGCCCCAGCATTTT. Translated: CASSEENQPQHF.